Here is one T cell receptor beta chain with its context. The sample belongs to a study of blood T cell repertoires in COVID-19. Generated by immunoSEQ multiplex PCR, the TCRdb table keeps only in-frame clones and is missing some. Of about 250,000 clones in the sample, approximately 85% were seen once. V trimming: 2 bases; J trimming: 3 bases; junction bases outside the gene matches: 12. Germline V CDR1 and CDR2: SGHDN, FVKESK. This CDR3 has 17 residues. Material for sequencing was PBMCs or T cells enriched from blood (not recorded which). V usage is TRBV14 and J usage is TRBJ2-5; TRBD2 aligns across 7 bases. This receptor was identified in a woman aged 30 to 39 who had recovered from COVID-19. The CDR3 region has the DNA TGTGCCAGCAGCCAAAGGGGTTTCGGACTAGGAAAAGAGACCCAGTACTTC. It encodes CASSQRGFGLGKETQYF.